The clone carrying this T cell receptor beta chain was observed a handful of times. PCR amplification relied on 60 Vbeta primers (plus 13 Jbeta primers). Profiling relied on immunoSEQ multiplex PCR, and the TCRdb table lists in-frame clones only, not all of them. Among under 150,000 clones listed, 70% to 85% were seen once. This specimen belongs to a study of cytomegalovirus exposure and HLA in healthy donors. CDR1 is MGHRA, CDR2 YSYEKL, per germline. The CDR3 covers 15 residues. The ends were cut back, 8 bases at V and 7 bases at J, with 18 bases in the middle. The material sequenced was PBMCs. The rearrangement uses TRBV4-1 and TRBJ1-6; D not resolved. This TCR was recovered from a woman in her forties or fifties in good health and CMV-seropositive. CDR3 sequence: CASGPPSGGNSPLHF. CDR3 bases: TGCGCCAGCGGGCCTCCGTCGGGAGGGAATTCACCCCTCCACTTT.